The 16 T cell receptor beta chains in this list originate from one sample, sequenced in a study of T-cell memory formation after mild COVID-19. MiXCR, applied by TCRdb to the 5' RACE reads, yields one record per CDR3 protein. The sample includes 150,000 to 200,000 distinct CDR3 sequences, about 14% of them seen just once. Sequenced input: PBMCs or a T cell subset sorted from them (not recorded which). The receptors shown here come from an adult woman who had mild COVID-19 (a few samples of this study predate the infection). Cell type and time point are not known.

This clonotype was picked up a small number of times. This sequence joins TRBV7-9 and TRBJ2-2; D perhaps matches TRBD1 (5 bases). The CDR3 loop spans 16 amino acids. Trimming stripped 3 bases from V and 1 base from J, with 12 bases between. Germline-derived CDR1 and CDR2 are SEHNR and FQNEAQ (reference sequence). The CDR3 region is CASSFSPRENTGELFF. DNA of the CDR3: TGTGCCAGCAGCTTTAGTCCCAGGGAGAACACCGGGGAGCTGTTTTTT. Combining the CDR3 with reference TRBV7-9 and TRBJ2-2 gives the whole variable domain DTGVSQNPRHKITKRGQNVTFRCDPISEHNRLYWYRQTLGQGPEFLTYFQNEAQLEKSRLLSDRFSAERPKGSFSTLEIQRTEQGDSAMYLCASSFSPRENTGELFFGEGSRLTVL.

The J gene is TRBJ2-1, the V gene TRBV5-1, with 9 bases fitting TRBD2. Germline trimming cut 2 bases from V and 4 bases from J; bases unmatched to any gene: 1. CDR3 size: 14 residues. Germline CDR1 is SGHRS and CDR2 is YFSETQ. The CDR3 DNA reads TGCGCCAGCAGCTTTGCGGGGGGGTACAATGAGCAGTTCTTC. Protein product: CASSFAGGYNEQFF.

This clonotype was detected many times. The J gene is TRBJ2-3, the V gene TRBV12-3 or TRBV12-4; 8 positions agree with TRBD2. Germline trimming cut 6 bases from V and 2 bases from J; bases unmatched to any gene: 4. The CDR3 totals 14 residues. CDR3 protein: CASRERETTDTQYF. The CDR3 bases are TGTGCCAGCAGAGAGCGGGAGACCACAGATACGCAGTATTTT.

This clonotype was observed a few times. For the CDR3, the DNA is TGTGCCGGTCTAGAAACACGGCCGAGGGAGCAGTACTTC. It translates to CAGLETRPREQYF. The chain carries TRBV7-3 and TRBJ2-7; D remains unclear. This CDR3 spans 13 amino acids. The V gene lost 11 bases and the J gene lost 7 bases, with 21 bases spanning the gap. Per germline, CDR1 SGHTA and CDR2 FQGTGA.

This chain links TRBV29-1 with TRBJ1-1; TRBD1 agrees at 9 bases. This CDR3 comprises 18 residues. Germline CDR1 is SQVTM and CDR2 is ANQGSEA. With 7 bases clipped from V and 1 base from J, the junction kept 19 bases outside the gene matches. The CDR3 reads CSGSRGIGQGWANTEAFF. CDR3 DNA: TGCAGCGGGTCGAGAGGGATTGGACAGGGGTGGGCGAACACTGAAGCTTTCTTT.

This clonotype was observed many times. V and J are TRBV24-1 and TRBJ2-3, with TRBD2 matching 12 bases. The germline CDR1 and CDR2 sequences are KGHDR and SFDVKD. This CDR3 is 13 amino acids long. V was clipped by 4 bases and J by 14 bases; unmatched bases: 6. CDR3 DNA: TGTGCCACCAGTGACACGACTAGCGGGAGTCCGTATTTT. This codes for CATSDTTSGSPYF.

This clonotype was seen many times. The V gene is TRBV9, the J gene TRBJ2-7, with D possibly TRBD1 on 6 matching bases. The V and J ends lost 0 bases and 0 bases respectively, with 7 bases between them. Germline V gives CDR1 SGDLS, CDR2 YYNGEE. This CDR3 contains 14 residues. The CDR3 is CASSVVDSSYEQYF. CDR3 nucleotides: TGTGCCAGCAGCGTAGTGGACAGCTCCTACGAGCAGTACTTC.

This chain connects TRBV12-3 or TRBV12-4 to TRBJ2-3; D remains ambiguous. V was trimmed by 6 bases and J by 7 bases, leaving 20 bases between them. The CDR3 has 15 amino acids. This CDR3 is CASSPRAEIGHTQYF. In nucleotides, the CDR3 is TGTGCCAGCAGCCCTCGGGCCGAGATTGGTCATACGCAGTATTTT.

CDR3 nucleotide sequence: TGTGCCAGCAGCCATCCCCGGGACAGGGGGCCCGAACCATCCTACGAGCAGTACTTC. Its translation is CASSHPRDRGPEPSYEQYF. The chain employs TRBV7-9 and TRBJ2-7, with 12 bases matching TRBD1. Trimming at V came to 5 bases and at J to 1 base, leaving 15 bases not matched to a gene. The V gene's germline CDR1 is SEHNR and CDR2 FQNEAQ (reference sequence). This CDR3 contains 19 residues. The variable domain in full, with the rest retrieved from reference TRBV7-9 and TRBJ2-7, is DTGVSQNPRHKITKRGQNVTFRCDPISEHNRLYWYRQTLGQGPEFLTYFQNEAQLEKSRLLSDRFSAERPKGSFSTLEIQRTEQGDSAMYLCASSHPRDRGPEPSYEQYFGPGTRLTVT.

This clonotype was found a few times. J is TRBJ2-4 and V is TRBV6-5; unclear D gene. CDR1 is MNHEY and CDR2 is SVGAGI in the germline V gene. V lost 6 bases and J lost 0, with 12 bases in between. The CDR3 extends over 15 amino acids. DNA of the CDR3: TGTGCCAGCAGCCCCCCCGTCCTAGCCAAAAACATTCAGTACTTC. Protein sequence: CASSPPVLAKNIQYF.

There are many counts of this clonotype. The genes are TRBV9 and TRBJ2-3, with 7 bases matching TRBD2. The CDR3 totals 15 residues. CDR1 is SGDLS and CDR2 is YYNGEE in the germline V gene. Unmatched junction bases numbered 7, after V lost 0 bases and J lost 6 bases. CDR3 DNA: TGTGCCAGCAGCGTAGACGGCGGGAGCGTTGATACGCAGTATTTT. This encodes CASSVDGGSVDTQYF.

This clonotype appeared a few times. The chain recombines TRBV12-3 or TRBV12-4 with TRBJ2-1; D uncertain. The CDR3 sequence is 15 residues long. V dropped 7 bases and J dropped 7 bases, with 20 bases sitting between them. The CDR3 protein is CASTHLGPHGNEQFF. The CDR3 DNA reads as TGTGCCAGCACCCATCTGGGCCCCCACGGGAATGAGCAGTTCTTC.

Comment on this clonotype: This may be a read error: a much more frequent sequence differs by one nucleotide. This chain uses TRBV24-1 with TRBJ2-1; D unclear. This CDR3 has 11 amino acids. Trimming took off 7 bases at V and 10 bases at J, with 10 bases between the two ends. CDR1 KGHDR and CDR2 SFDVKD come from the germline V gene. This CDR3 reads CATSSQREQFF. As DNA, the CDR3 is TGTGCCACCAGCAGCCAGAGGGAGCAGTTCTTC.

The CDR3 nucleotides read TGTGCCAGCAGCTTAGGACACTCTAACTATGGCTACACCTTC. Its protein is CASSLGHSNYGYTF. The chain employs TRBV7-9 and TRBJ1-2; D not resolved. V was cut by 1 base and J by 0 bases, with 6 bases left in between. The CDR3 is made up of 14 amino acids. CDR1 and CDR2 (germline): SEHNR, FQNEAQ (reference sequence). The variable domain in full, with the rest retrieved from reference TRBV7-9 and TRBJ1-2, is DTGVSQNPRHKITKRGQNVTFRCDPISEHNRLYWYRQTLGQGPEFLTYFQNEAQLEKSRLLSDRFSAERPKGSFSTLEIQRTEQGDSAMYLCASSLGHSNYGYTFGSGTRLTVV.

This rearrangement joins TRBV19 to TRBJ2-7, with TRBD2 identical over 12 bases. J was trimmed by 6 bases and V by 3 bases; bases with no gene match: 6. Germline V CDR1 and CDR2: LNHDA, SQIVND (reference sequence). The CDR3 contains 15 residues. This CDR3 reads CASSILAGGRAEQYF. CDR3 bases: TGTGCCAGTAGTATCCTAGCGGGAGGGAGGGCCGAGCAGTACTTC.

This clonotype has ten or more counts. The chain employs TRBV2 and TRBJ2-2; 7 bases fit TRBD2. V was clipped by 3 bases and J by 3 bases; unmatched bases: 7. The CDR3 totals 16 residues. From germline, CDR1 is SNHLY and CDR2 FYNNEI. In DNA, the CDR3 is TGTGCCAGCAGTGACGTCGGTAGCGGGTACACCGGGGAGCTGTTTTTT. Translation gives CASSDVGSGYTGELFF.